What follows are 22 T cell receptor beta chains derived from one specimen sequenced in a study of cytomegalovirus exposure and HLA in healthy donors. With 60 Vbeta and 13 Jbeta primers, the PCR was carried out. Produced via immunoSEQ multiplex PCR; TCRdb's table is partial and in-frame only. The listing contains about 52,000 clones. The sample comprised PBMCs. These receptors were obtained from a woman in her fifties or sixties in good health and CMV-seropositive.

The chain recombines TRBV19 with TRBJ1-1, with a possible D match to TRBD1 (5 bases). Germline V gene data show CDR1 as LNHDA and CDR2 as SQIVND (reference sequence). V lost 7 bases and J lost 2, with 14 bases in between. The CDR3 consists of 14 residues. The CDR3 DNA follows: TGTGCCAGTAAGGGACTAGGGAGCAACACTGAAGCTTTCTTT. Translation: CASKGLGSNTEAFF.

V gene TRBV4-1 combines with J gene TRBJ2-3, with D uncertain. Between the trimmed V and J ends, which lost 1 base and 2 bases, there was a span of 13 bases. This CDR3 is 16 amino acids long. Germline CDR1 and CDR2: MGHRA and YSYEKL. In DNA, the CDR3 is TGCGCCAGCAGCCAAGTCAACTTGGTTGACACAGATACGCAGTATTTT. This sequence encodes CASSQVNLVDTDTQYF.

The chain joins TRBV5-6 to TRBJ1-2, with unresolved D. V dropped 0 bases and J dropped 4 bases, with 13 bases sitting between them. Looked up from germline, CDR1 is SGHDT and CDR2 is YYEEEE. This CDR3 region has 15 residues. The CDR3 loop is CASSLGVMNGYGYTF. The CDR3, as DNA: TGTGCCAGCAGCTTGGGAGTTATGAATGGCTATGGCTACACCTTC.

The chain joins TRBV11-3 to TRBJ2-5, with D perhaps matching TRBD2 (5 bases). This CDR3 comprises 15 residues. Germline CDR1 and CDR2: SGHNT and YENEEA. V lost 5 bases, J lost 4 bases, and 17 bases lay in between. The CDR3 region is CASSPGPERAETQYF. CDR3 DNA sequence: TGTGCCAGCAGCCCCGGTCCTGAGAGGGCAGAGACCCAGTACTTC.

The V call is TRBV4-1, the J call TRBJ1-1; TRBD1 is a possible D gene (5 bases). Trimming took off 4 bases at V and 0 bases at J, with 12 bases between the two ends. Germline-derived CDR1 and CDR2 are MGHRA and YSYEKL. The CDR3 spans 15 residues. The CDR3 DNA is TGCGCCAGCAGCCTCGGGGGAGTAATGAACACTGAAGCTTTCTTT. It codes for CASSLGGVMNTEAFF.

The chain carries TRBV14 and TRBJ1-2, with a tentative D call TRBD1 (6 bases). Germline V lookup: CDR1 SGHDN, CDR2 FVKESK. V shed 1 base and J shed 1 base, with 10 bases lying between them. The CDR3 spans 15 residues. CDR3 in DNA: TGTGCCAGCAGCCAAGCGCCAGGGGATAACTATGGCTACACCTTC. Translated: CASSQAPGDNYGYTF.

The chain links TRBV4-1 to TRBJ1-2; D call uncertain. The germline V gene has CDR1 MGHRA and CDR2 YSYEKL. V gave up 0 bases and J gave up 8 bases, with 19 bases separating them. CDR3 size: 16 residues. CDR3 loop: CASSQEREVGSTGYTF. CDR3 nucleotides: TGCGCCAGCAGCCAAGAAAGGGAGGTCGGATCGACCGGCTACACCTTC.

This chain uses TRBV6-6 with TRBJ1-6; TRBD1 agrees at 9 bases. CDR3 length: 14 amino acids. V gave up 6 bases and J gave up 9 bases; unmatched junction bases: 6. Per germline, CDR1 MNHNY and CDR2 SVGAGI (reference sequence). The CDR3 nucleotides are TGTGCCAGCAGCCCCACAGGGGGCAGTTCACCCCTCCACTTT. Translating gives CASSPTGGSSPLHF.

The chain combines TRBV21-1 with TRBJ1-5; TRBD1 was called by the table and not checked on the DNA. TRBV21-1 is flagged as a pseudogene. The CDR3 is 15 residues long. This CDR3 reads CASSKGGGRNQPQHF. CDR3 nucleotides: TGTGCCAGCAGCAAAGGAGGGGGTAGAAATCAGCCCCAGCATTTT.

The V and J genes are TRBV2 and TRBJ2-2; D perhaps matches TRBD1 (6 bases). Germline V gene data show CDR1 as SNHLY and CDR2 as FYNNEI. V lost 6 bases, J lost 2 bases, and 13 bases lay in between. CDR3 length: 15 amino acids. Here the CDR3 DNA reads TGTGCCAGCAGGGGGTCGGACAGAAACACCGGGGAGCTGTTTTTT. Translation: CASRGSDRNTGELFF.

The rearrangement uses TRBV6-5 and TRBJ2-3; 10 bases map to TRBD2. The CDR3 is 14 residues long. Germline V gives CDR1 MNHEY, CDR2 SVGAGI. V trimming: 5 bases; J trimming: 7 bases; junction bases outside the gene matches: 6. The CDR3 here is CASSGASGGHTQYF. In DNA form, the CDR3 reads TGTGCCAGCAGTGGCGCTAGCGGGGGCCATACGCAGTATTTT.

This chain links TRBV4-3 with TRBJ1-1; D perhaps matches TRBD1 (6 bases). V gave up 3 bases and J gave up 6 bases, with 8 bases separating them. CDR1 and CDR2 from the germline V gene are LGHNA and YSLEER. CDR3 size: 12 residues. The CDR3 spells CASSHTGSEAFF. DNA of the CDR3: TGCGCCAGCAGCCACACAGGGTCTGAAGCTTTCTTT.

The CDR3 protein is CASNAPKAGARTDTQYF. CDR3 DNA sequence: TGTGCCAGCAACGCCCCCAAAGCGGGGGCCCGCACAGATACGCAGTATTTT. This rearrangement joins TRBV7-2 to TRBJ2-3; 8 positions agree with TRBD2. CDR1 SGHTA and CDR2 FQGNSA come from the germline V gene. CDR3 length: 17 amino acids. V shed 7 bases and J 1 base; nucleotides not matched to a gene: 13.

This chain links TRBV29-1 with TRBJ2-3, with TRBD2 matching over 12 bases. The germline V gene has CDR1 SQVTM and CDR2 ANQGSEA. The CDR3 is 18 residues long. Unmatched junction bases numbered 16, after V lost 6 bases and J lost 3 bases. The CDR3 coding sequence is TGCAGCGTGAGGGGAACTAGCGGGGGGCTCGTAGGTACAGATACGCAGTATTTT. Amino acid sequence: CSVRGTSGGLVGTDTQYF.

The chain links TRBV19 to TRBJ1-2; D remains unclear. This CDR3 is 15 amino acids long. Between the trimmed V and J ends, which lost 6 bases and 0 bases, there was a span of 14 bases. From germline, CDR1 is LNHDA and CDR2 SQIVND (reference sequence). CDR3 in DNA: TGTGCCAGTAGCCCTGACTTGCTAACTAACTATGGCTACACCTTC. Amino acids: CASSPDLLTNYGYTF.

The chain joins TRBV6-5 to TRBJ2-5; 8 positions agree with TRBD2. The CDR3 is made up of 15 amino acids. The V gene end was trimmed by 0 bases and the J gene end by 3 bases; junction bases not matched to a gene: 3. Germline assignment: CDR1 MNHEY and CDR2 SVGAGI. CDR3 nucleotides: TGTGCCAGCAGTTACTCCGGGGGGGTGAAAGAGACCCAGTACTTC. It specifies CASSYSGGVKETQYF.

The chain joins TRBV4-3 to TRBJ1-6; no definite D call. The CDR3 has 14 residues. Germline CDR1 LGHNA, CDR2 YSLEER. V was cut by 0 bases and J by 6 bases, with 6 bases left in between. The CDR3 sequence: CASSQELSNSPLHF. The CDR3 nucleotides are TGCGCCAGCAGCCAAGAACTGTCTAATTCACCCCTCCACTTT.

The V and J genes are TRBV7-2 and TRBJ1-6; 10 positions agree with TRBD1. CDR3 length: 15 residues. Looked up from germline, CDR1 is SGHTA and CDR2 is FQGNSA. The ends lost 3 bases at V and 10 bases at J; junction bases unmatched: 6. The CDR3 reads CASSFSGTGDSPLHF. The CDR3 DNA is TGTGCCAGCAGCTTTAGCGGGACAGGGGACTCACCCCTCCACTTT.

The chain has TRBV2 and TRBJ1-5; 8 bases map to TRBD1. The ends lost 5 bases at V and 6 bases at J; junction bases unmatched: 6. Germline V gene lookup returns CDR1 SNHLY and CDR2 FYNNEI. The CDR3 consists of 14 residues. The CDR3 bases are TGTGCCAGCAGTCACGGACAGGGACCTCAGCCCCAGCATTTT. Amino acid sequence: CASSHGQGPQPQHF. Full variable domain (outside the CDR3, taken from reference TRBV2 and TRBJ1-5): EPEVTQTPSHQVTQMGQEVILRCVPISNHLYFYWYRQILGQKVEFLVSFYNNEISEKSEIFDDQFSVERPDGSNFTLKIRSTKLEDSAMYFCASSHGQGPQPQHFGDGTRLSIL.

CDR3 region: CASRIGARTDTQYF. The CDR3 DNA follows: TGTGCCTCCAGGATAGGGGCTCGCACAGATACGCAGTATTTT. This rearrangement joins TRBV28 to TRBJ2-3; D might be TRBD1 (5 bases). Per germline, CDR1 MDHEN and CDR2 SYDVKM. This CDR3 has 14 residues. The V end lost 11 bases, the J end lost 1 base, and 16 bases lay between the germline ends.

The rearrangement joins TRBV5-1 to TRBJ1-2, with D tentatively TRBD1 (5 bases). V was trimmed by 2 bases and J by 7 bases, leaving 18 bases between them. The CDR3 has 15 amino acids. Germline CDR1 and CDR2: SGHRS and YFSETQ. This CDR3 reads CASSLSGRQGSGYTF. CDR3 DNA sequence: TGCGCCAGCAGCTTATCAGGGAGGCAAGGCAGTGGCTACACCTTC.

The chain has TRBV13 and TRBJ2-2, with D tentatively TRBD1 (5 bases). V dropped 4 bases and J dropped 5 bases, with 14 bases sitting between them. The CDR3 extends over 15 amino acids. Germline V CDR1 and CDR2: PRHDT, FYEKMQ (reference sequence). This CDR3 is CASSSPGQRTGELFF. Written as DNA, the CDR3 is TGTGCCAGCAGCTCTCCCGGACAACGTACCGGGGAGCTGTTTTTT.